A selection of T cell receptor beta chains follows, all from one sample in a study of blood T cells in healthy people across ages. TCRdb reprocessed the 5' RACE reads via MiXCR and lists one record per CDR3 protein. The sample holds about 1.6 million distinct CDR3 sequences; 30% to 35% are singletons and the top ten take about 10%. The sequenced sample was blood. Receptors were obtained from a young woman in good health. Both conserved end residues are part of each CDR3. D genes are given only for firm matches. Not every row has a clone size; where given, it reads once, few, many or a size class.

.	TRBV6-1	.	TRBJ1-1	CASSEGGITEAFF	TGTGCCAGCAGTGAGGGGGGCATCACTGAAGCTTTCTTT
.	TRBV7-3	few	TRBJ2-4	CASSPAGLGDEQYF	TGTGCCAGCAGCCCTGCAGGCTTGGGTGATGAGCAGTACTTC
.	TRBV20-1	.	TRBJ1-1	CSVRDWSGVNTEAFF	TGCAGTGTTAGAGACTGGTCAGGTGTGAACACTGAAGCTTTCTTT
.	TRBV5-1	.	TRBJ2-5	CASSSQGARGETQYF	TGCGCCAGCAGCTCCCAGGGGGCGCGGGGGGAGACCCAGTACTTC
.	TRBV3-1	.	TRBJ2-3	CASSSMARGAKDTQYF	TGTGCCAGCAGCTCGATGGCCAGGGGGGCGAAAGATACGCAGTATTTT
.	TRBV11-2	.	TRBJ2-7	CASSLVTPDEQYF	TGTGCCAGCAGCTTGGTTACCCCCGACGAGCAGTACTTC
TRBD1	TRBV5-1	many	TRBJ2-1	CASTENVQGINEQFF	TGCGCCAGCACTGAGAACGTACAGGGGATCAATGAGCAGTTCTTC
.	TRBV9	many	TRBJ2-5	CASSVEFGGETQYF	TGTGCCAGCAGCGTAGAATTTGGGGGGGAGACCCAGTACTTC
TRBD1	TRBV6-6	many	TRBJ2-5	CASSYGGQVGETQYF	TGTGCCAGCAGTTACGGGGGACAGGTGGGAGAGACCCAGTACTTC
.	TRBV9	few	TRBJ2-3	CASSVAGRDSTDTQYF	TGTGCCAGCAGCGTAGCGGGCAGAGATAGCACAGATACGCAGTATTTT
.	TRBV6-1	.	TRBJ1-6	CASSETRGQRSPLHF	TGTGCCAGCAGTGAAACCAGGGGACAACGATCACCCCTCCACTTT
TRBD2	TRBV9	.	TRBJ2-1	CASSAGTSEDNEQFF	TGTGCCAGCAGCGCCGGGACTAGCGAGGACAATGAGCAGTTCTTC
.	TRBV4-1	few	TRBJ2-7	CASSRETGVLYEQYF	TGCGCCAGCAGCCGGGAAACCGGGGTTCTTTACGAGCAGTACTTC
.	TRBV20-1	many	TRBJ2-6	CSARSGANVLTF	TGCAGTGCCCGATCTGGGGCCAACGTCCTGACTTTC
.	TRBV25-1	.	TRBJ1-2	CASSESGDTNYGYTF	TGTGCCAGCAGTGAATCGGGGGATACTAACTATGGCTACACCTTC
TRBD1	TRBV9	.	TRBJ1-1	CASRETGGSAEAFF	TGTGCCAGCAGAGAAACAGGGGGCAGCGCTGAAGCTTTCTTT
TRBD1	TRBV9	.	TRBJ1-1	CASSAGTGSPGTEAFF	TGTGCCAGCAGCGCAGGGACAGGGTCACCGGGCACTGAAGCTTTCTTT
.	TRBV5-1	many	TRBJ2-7	CASRGLDEQYF	TGCGCCAGCCGTGGCCTCGACGAGCAGTACTTC
.	TRBV6-1	.	TRBJ2-1	CASTEDEQFF	TGTGCCAGCACTGAGGATGAGCAGTTCTTC
TRBD1	TRBV2	.	TRBJ2-5	CASTKSGQGRLETQYF	TGTGCCAGCACAAAATCCGGACAGGGTCGTTTGGAGACCCAGTACTTC
TRBD2	TRBV27	.	TRBJ2-7	CASKTSGRLSYEQYF	TGTGCCAGCAAGACTAGCGGGAGGCTATCGTACGAGCAGTACTTC
.	TRBV29-1	.	TRBJ1-6	CSVLITSDSPLHF	TGCAGCGTCCTCATTACCAGTGATTCACCCCTCCACTTT
.	TRBV20-1	.	TRBJ1-5	CSVGSRSLNRPQHF	TGCAGTGTGGGGTCGCGCAGCCTCAATCGGCCCCAGCATTTT
TRBD1	TRBV7-9	.	TRBJ1-6	CASSLAGQNSPLHF	TGTGCCAGCAGCTTAGCGGGACAGAATTCACCCCTCCACTTT
TRBD1	TRBV20-1	few	TRBJ2-7	CSARQGATYERYF	TGCAGTGCCCGACAGGGGGCTACCTACGAGCGGTACTTC
TRBD2	TRBV27	few	TRBJ2-7	CASSPQGGTSVLSYEQYF	TGTGCCAGCAGTCCCCAGGGGGGGACTAGCGTCCTCTCCTACGAGCAGTACTTC
TRBD1	TRBV11-2	.	TRBJ2-3	CASSWGTGADTQYF	TGTGCCAGCAGCTGGGGGACAGGGGCAGATACGCAGTATTTT